This passage covers 32 T cell receptor beta chains from one sample sequenced in a study of response to subunit inactivated influenza vaccine listed by TCRdb under 2018. The library was produced with RT-PCR. These reads were obtained on an Illumina HiSeq 2500. TCRdb itself trimmed the public reads at Q25 with fastp, ran MiXCR and retained productive beta chains. Each CDR3 protein appears once, grouped with its most common genes and DNA. The sample profile shows under 550,000 distinct CDR3 sequences; around 8% of them were found once. In total, the top ten clones hold over 10% of the sample. The sample here was PBMCs from blood, taken about 23 months after vaccination. These receptors originate from a man aged 50-75 years who received an inactivated influenza vaccine. Donor details come from another sample of the same person, matched by shared clones.

A few counts support this clonotype. The chain joins TRBV20-1 to TRBJ2-5; the D is unclear. CDR3 length equals 11 residues. Germline V CDR1 and CDR2: DFQATT, SNEGSKA (reference sequence). The germline V and J ends were trimmed by 6 bases and 5 bases, with 10 bases remaining between them. Written as DNA, the CDR3 is TGCAGTGCGAGCAGGCGGGAGACCCAGTACTTC. Translating gives CSASRRETQYF.

The sample holds a few counts of this clonotype. The J gene is TRBJ2-4, the V gene TRBV5-1, with TRBD1 identical over 11 bases. The germline CDR1 and CDR2 sequences are SGHRS and YFSETQ. The V and J ends lost 0 bases and 8 bases, in that order; junction bases with no gene match: 7. This CDR3 comprises 16 residues. CDR3 loop: CASSLAPGQGVYIQYF. CDR3 DNA sequence: TGCGCCAGCAGCTTGGCCCCGGGACAGGGGGTTTACATTCAGTACTTC.

This clonotype was seen many times. The chain is built from TRBV15 and TRBJ2-3; the match to TRBD1 covers 7 bases. Per the germline V gene, CDR1 is LNHNV and CDR2 is YYDKDF (reference sequence). The CDR3 consists of 15 residues. The trim removed 1 base at V and 2 bases at J, leaving 3 bases unmatched. Here the CDR3 DNA reads TGTGCCACCAGCAGAGGGGACAGAGACACAGATACGCAGTATTTT. It encodes CATSRGDRDTDTQYF.

The V call is TRBV7-2, the J call TRBJ1-2; D uncertain. V lost 7 bases to trimming and J lost 2 bases, with 17 bases between them. This CDR3 has 15 residues. The germline gives CDR1 SGHTA, CDR2 FQGNSA. This CDR3 is CASTPGRAANYGYTF. For the CDR3, the DNA is TGTGCCAGCACCCCGGGGAGGGCAGCCAACTATGGCTACACCTTC.

This clonotype was seen a few times. V gene TRBV27 combines with J gene TRBJ2-7; TRBD2 matches 14 bases. V gave up 8 bases and J gave up 5 bases; unmatched junction bases: 2. The CDR3 extends over 13 amino acids. In germline, CDR1 is MNHEY, CDR2 SMNVEV (reference sequence). For the CDR3, the DNA is TGTGCCAGCCGACTAGCGGGGGGGCACGAGCAGTACTTC. Translated, it gives CASRLAGGHEQYF.

The chain uses TRBV7-9 and TRBJ1-3; possibly TRBD1 for D (5 bases). This CDR3 has 16 residues. V was cut by 5 bases and J by 0 bases, with 14 bases left in between. Germline lookup yields CDR1 SEHNR and CDR2 FQNEAQ (reference sequence). CDR3 coding DNA: TGTGCCAGCAGCCCCCGGGGCCTAAGCTCTGGAAACACCATATATTTT. Its translation: CASSPRGLSSGNTIYF.

Only a few counts were recorded for this clonotype. The rearrangement uses TRBV10-3 and TRBJ1-2; D gene uncertain. This CDR3 spans 14 amino acids. Trimming pared 0 bases from V and 2 bases from J, leaving 7 bases between. The germline CDR1 and CDR2 sequences are ENHRY and SYGVKD. CDR3 sequence reads: CAISESNRNYGYTF. The CDR3, as DNA: TGTGCCATCAGTGAGTCCAACCGGAACTATGGCTACACCTTC.

The rearrangement links TRBV9 to TRBJ1-1, with 10 nucleotides matching TRBD1. CDR3 length: 15 residues. The germline gives CDR1 SGDLS, CDR2 YYNGEE. With V trimmed by 4 bases and J by 7 bases, 10 bases remained unmatched. CDR3 in amino acids: CASSTHPGQGFEAFF. The DNA for the CDR3 is TGTGCCAGCAGCACCCATCCGGGACAGGGGTTTGAAGCTTTCTTT.

This clonotype was found a few times. This chain uses TRBV7-2 with TRBJ1-5; a weak D match, TRBD1 (6 bases). There are 15 residues in the CDR3. Trimming pared 5 bases from V and 5 bases from J, leaving 16 bases between. CDR1 is SGHTA, CDR2 FQGNSA, per germline. The CDR3 sequence is CASSPDFGGYQPQHF. The CDR3 DNA is TGTGCCAGCAGCCCCGACTTCGGGGGCTATCAGCCCCAGCATTTT.

The chain carries TRBV5-4 and TRBJ2-5, with 8 bases matching TRBD1. This CDR3 is built from 16 residues. Unmatched junction bases numbered 11, after V lost 2 bases and J lost 5 bases. The germline gives CDR1 SGHNT, CDR2 YYREEE (reference sequence). CDR3 bases: TGTGCCAGCAGCTTAACAGGACAGGGTGGTCACGAGACCCAGTACTTC. The encoded protein is CASSLTGQGGHETQYF.

The chain couples TRBV27 to TRBJ2-3, with 8 bases aligning to TRBD2. The junction had 7 bases not matched to a gene; V was cut back by 5 bases and J by 6 bases. Germline values: CDR1 MNHEY, CDR2 SMNVEV (reference sequence). CDR3 length: 14 residues. For the CDR3, the DNA is TGTGCCAGCAGTGTCGGGGGGGGTGCTGATACGCAGTATTTT. This gives the protein CASSVGGGADTQYF.

The rearrangement links TRBV27 to TRBJ2-7, with D perhaps matching TRBD1 (6 bases). Germline loops: CDR1 MNHEY, CDR2 SMNVEV (reference sequence). The germline V and J ends were trimmed by 6 bases and 1 base, with 10 bases remaining between them. The CDR3 has 13 residues. CDR3 DNA: TGTGCCAGCAGAGACAGGATTTCCTACGAGCAGTACTTC. It translates to CASRDRISYEQYF.

This clonotype occurred a few times. The chain joins TRBV6-2 or TRBV6-3 to TRBJ2-7, with D perhaps matching TRBD1 or TRBD2 (5 bases each). This CDR3 region has 13 residues. V gave up 5 bases and J gave up 3 bases, with 11 bases separating them. Germline loops: CDR1 MNHEY, CDR2 SVGEGT. The CDR3 DNA follows: TGTGCCAGCAGTCCGGGACGACACTACGAGCAGTACTTC. Amino acid sequence: CASSPGRHYEQYF.

This clonotype occurred a few times. J is TRBJ2-1 and V is TRBV7-9; possibly TRBD1 or TRBD2 for D (6 bases each). CDR1 and CDR2 (germline): SEHNR, FQNEAQ (reference sequence). The CDR3 totals 14 residues. V dropped 7 bases and J dropped 9 bases, with 19 bases sitting between them. The CDR3: CASTIRVGGGEQFF. The DNA for the CDR3 is TGTGCCAGCACCATCCGGGTAGGAGGGGGTGAGCAGTTCTTC.

In its sample, this clonotype was seen many times. V and J are TRBV2 and TRBJ1-2, with TRBD1 matching over 9 bases. CDR1 and CDR2 from the germline V gene are SNHLY and FYNNEI. Trimming removed 4 bases from V and 14 bases from J; junction bases left unmatched: 14. The CDR3 length is 14 residues. In DNA form, the CDR3 reads TGTGCCAGCAGTGCGACAGGGGGGACTATGGCTAAAACCTTC. Protein product: CASSATGGTMAKTF.

This clonotype was observed a handful of times. The J gene is TRBJ2-7, the V gene TRBV2; 9 bases fit TRBD1. V was clipped by 10 bases and J by 5 bases; unmatched bases: 9. There are 13 residues in the CDR3. Germline V gene sequence: CDR1 SNHLY, CDR2 FYNNEI. DNA of the CDR3: TGTGCCACCGCCCTACAGGGGGCCCACGAGCAGTACTTC. This codes for CATALQGAHEQYF.

The V and J genes are TRBV29-1 and TRBJ2-7; tentative D call: TRBD2 (6 bases). The CDR3 extends over 10 amino acids. From germline, CDR1 is SQVTM and CDR2 ANQGSEA. The V end lost 4 bases, the J end lost 9 bases, and 10 bases lay between the germline ends. The CDR3 DNA is TGCAGCGTTGCGGAGGGCGGGCAGTACTTC. It translates to CSVAEGGQYF.

The chain is built from TRBV12-3 or TRBV12-4 and TRBJ2-3, with D perhaps TRBD1 (6 bases). V lost 1 base, J lost 6 bases, and 11 bases lay in between. This CDR3 is built from 14 residues. Here the CDR3 reads CASSLGPRGDTQYF. CDR3 nucleotide sequence: TGTGCCAGCAGTTTAGGTCCAAGGGGGGATACGCAGTATTTT.

This clonotype was seen repeatedly, ten times or more. The CDR3 sequence: CAGSRTPNTEAFF. The CDR3 DNA reads as TGTGCCGGTTCACGAACTCCTAACACTGAAGCTTTCTTT. The chain has TRBV12-3 or TRBV12-4 and TRBJ1-1; D uncertain. This CDR3 comprises 13 residues. V dropped 11 bases and J dropped 2 bases, with 15 bases sitting between them.

CDR3 in amino acids: CASSPPRLAGVETQYF. CDR3 sequence (DNA): TGTGCCAGCAGCCCCCCCCGACTAGCGGGAGTAGAGACCCAGTACTTC. This chain uses TRBV7-8 with TRBJ2-5, with 12 bases that match TRBD2. This CDR3 is 16 amino acids long. Germline-derived CDR1 and CDR2 are SGHVS and FQNEAQ. J was trimmed by 4 bases and V by 5 bases; bases with no gene match: 8. Full variable domain (outside the CDR3, taken from reference TRBV7-8 and TRBJ2-5): GAGVSQSPRYKVAKRGQDVALRCDPISGHVSLFWYQQALGQGPEFLTYFQNEAQLDKSGLPSDRFFAERPEGSVSTLKIQRTQQEDSAVYLCASSPPRLAGVETQYFGPGTRLLVL.

For the CDR3, the DNA is TGCGCCAGCAGCTTGGTTTCTGGGGTGGACACTGAAGCTTTCTTT. Amino acids: CASSLVSGVDTEAFF. The chain couples TRBV5-1 to TRBJ1-1; no firm D call. V lost 0 bases and J 3 bases, leaving 12 bases between the germline ends. The CDR3 length is 15 residues. Germline CDR1 and CDR2: SGHRS and YFSETQ.

This sequence joins TRBV27 and TRBJ2-3; D call uncertain. The germline V and J ends were trimmed by 5 bases and 0 bases, with 15 bases remaining between them. This CDR3 spans 16 amino acids. The germline gives CDR1 MNHEY, CDR2 SMNVEV (reference sequence). CDR3 loop: CASSPRIYSSTDTQYF. In DNA form, the CDR3 reads TGTGCCAGCAGTCCCCGGATCTACTCTAGCACAGATACGCAGTATTTT.

The rearrangement uses TRBV10-3 and TRBJ2-7; a weak D match, TRBD2 (5 bases). Trimming pared 5 bases from V and 3 bases from J, leaving 8 bases between. The CDR3 runs 12 residues. Germline loops: CDR1 ENHRY, CDR2 SYGVKD. This chain's CDR3 is CAISQRGYEQYF. The CDR3 DNA reads TGTGCCATCAGTCAACGGGGCTACGAGCAGTACTTC.

CDR3 nucleotide sequence: TGTGCCAGCAGTTACCTATCATTATCGACTAGCGGGAGCCCAGATACGCAGTATTTT. This codes for CASSYLSLSTSGSPDTQYF. The J gene is TRBJ2-3, the V gene TRBV6-2 or TRBV6-3; 12 nucleotides line up with TRBD2. This CDR3 spans 19 amino acids. CDR1 is MNHEY and CDR2 is SVGEGT in the germline V gene. V lost 2 bases to trimming and J lost 4 bases; unmatched junction nucleotides: 13.

The sample holds a few counts of this clonotype. The chain recombines TRBV3-1 with TRBJ1-1; no clear D. Germline V CDR1 and CDR2: LGHDT, YNNKEL (reference sequence). This CDR3 region has 13 residues. Trimming left V 2 bases short and J 6 bases short, with 10 bases between. This CDR3 reads CASSQSYRAEAFF. In nucleotides, the CDR3 is TGTGCCAGCAGCCAAAGTTACCGTGCTGAAGCTTTCTTT.

The rearrangement joins TRBV20-1 to TRBJ1-1; possible D gene TRBD1, 5 bases. Germline-derived CDR1 and CDR2 are DFQATT and SNEGSKA (reference sequence). Deletions cut 5 bases from V and 14 bases from J, with 18 bases between. The CDR3 consists of 11 residues. CDR3 nucleotides: TGCAGTGCTGGGAGTAGGGGCTATTCCTTCTTT. Its translation: CSAGSRGYSFF.

V is TRBV6-2 or TRBV6-3 and J is TRBJ2-4, with 12 bases identical to TRBD2. V shed 5 bases and J 6 bases; nucleotides not matched to a gene: 8. This CDR3 region has 16 residues. CDR1 MNHEY and CDR2 SVGEGT come from the germline V gene. The CDR3 protein is CASSPPTSGSGNIQYF. The CDR3 region has the DNA TGTGCCAGCAGTCCCCCGACTAGCGGGAGCGGAAACATTCAGTACTTC.

This chain links TRBV6-5 with TRBJ1-2, with no clear D. The CDR3 is 14 amino acids. Germline CDR1 reads MNHEY; CDR2 reads SVGAGI. The V end was cut by 0 bases, the J end by 7 bases, with 12 bases between. CDR3 sequence: CASSYSMGFSGYTF. CDR3 nucleotide sequence: TGTGCCAGCAGTTACTCGATGGGTTTTTCTGGCTACACCTTC.

This clonotype occurred a few times. The chain uses TRBV6-6 and TRBJ2-5, with unresolved D. V was pared by 8 bases and J by 3 bases, with 10 bases between. Germline CDR1 is MNHNY and CDR2 is SVGAGI (reference sequence). The CDR3 length is 12 residues. CDR3: CASLNLKETQYF. CDR3 DNA: TGTGCCAGCCTAAACTTAAAAGAGACCCAGTACTTC.

There are a few counts of this clonotype. V gene TRBV12-3 or TRBV12-4 combines with J gene TRBJ1-6; D not resolved. V lost 5 bases to trimming and J lost 7 bases, with 6 bases between them. This CDR3 is 12 amino acids long. CDR3 sequence reads: CASSRENSPLHF. The CDR3 DNA sequence: TGTGCCAGCAGTAGGGAAAATTCACCCCTCCACTTT.

This clonotype showed up just a few times. The CDR3 coding sequence is TGCGCCAGCAGCGCGAGCGGGACACCAGAGACCCAGTACTTC. Amino acid sequence: CASSASGTPETQYF. The genes are TRBV5-1 and TRBJ2-5; possible D gene TRBD2, 7 bases. Trimming left V 4 bases short and J 4 bases short, with 14 bases between. From germline, CDR1 is SGHRS and CDR2 YFSETQ. CDR3 length equals 14 residues.

This rearrangement joins TRBV12-3 or TRBV12-4 to TRBJ2-2, with 12 nucleotides matching TRBD2. CDR3 length: 16 residues. V trimming: 6 bases; J trimming: 7 bases; junction bases outside the gene matches: 9. In DNA, the CDR3 is TGTGCCAGCAGGCTGACTAGCGGGAGACGGGGCGGGGAGCTGTTTTTT. Amino acids: CASRLTSGRRGGELFF.